This T cell receptor (beta chain) was sequenced for a study of cytomegalovirus exposure and HLA in healthy donors. The PCR used 60 Vbeta and 13 Jbeta primers. Sequencing used immunoSEQ multiplex PCR; TCRdb keeps in-frame clones, though not all of them. This table has around 100,000 clones, over 60% appearing once. The CDR3 length is 13 residues. V gave up 2 bases and J gave up 3 bases, with 8 bases separating them. Germline CDR1 SGHRS, CDR2 YFSETQ. The chain recombines TRBV5-1 with TRBJ2-5; D gene unclear. The TCR sequence derives from a man under 40 in good health and CMV-seropositive. Sequenced: PBMCs. Written as DNA, the CDR3 is TGCGCCAGCAGCTTTACCCGAGAAGAGACCCAGTACTTC. Its protein product is CASSFTREETQYF.